This is a list of T cell receptor beta chains from one sample in a study of T cell responses to AZD1222 COVID-19 vaccine. TCRdb's copy holds only in-frame clones and misses some; the assay was immunoSEQ multiplex PCR. The sample lists 130,000 or so clones; roughly nine tenths were seen once. Sequences were derived from peripheral blood, sampled on day 0 of AZD1222 vaccination. The receptors shown here come from an adult in good health. CDR3s include the opening cysteine and the closing phenylalanine or tryptophan. Each record gives: clone size, V gene, D gene, J gene, CDR3 protein, CDR3 DNA. D genes are given only for firm matches. Some rows have no size entry. The others give once, few or many, or a class for an expanded clone.

once,TRBV27,-,TRBJ1-2,CASSRGGRANYGYTF,TGTGCCAGCAGTCGGGGGGGTAGAGCTAACTATGGCTACACCTTC
once,TRBV30,-,TRBJ1-4,CAWSDYRTEKLFF,TGTGCCTGGAGTGATTATCGGACCGAAAAACTGTTTTTT
once,TRBV11-2,-,TRBJ2-1,CASSLHNEQFF,TGTGCCAGCAGCTTACACAATGAGCAGTTCTTC
-,TRBV5-1,TRBD1,TRBJ2-7,CASSATGDYEQYF,TGCGCCAGCTCGGCGACAGGGGATTACGAGCAGTACTTC
-,TRBV27,-,TRBJ1-4,CASSLQGEDDEKLFF,TGTGCCAGCAGTTTACAAGGGGAGGACGATGAAAAACTGTTTTTT
-,TRBV4-2,TRBD1,TRBJ1-5,CASSQDRGGPGNQPQHF,TGTGCCAGCAGCCAAGATCGAGGGGGCCCTGGCAATCAGCCCCAGCATTTT
-,TRBV11-2,-,TRBJ1-1,CASSLVWSSLTEAFF,TGTGCCAGCAGCTTAGTCTGGTCGTCGCTCACTGAAGCTTTCTTT
-,TRBV11-3,TRBD1,TRBJ1-2,CAAASSRGDRGQIGGVYTF,TGTGCCGCAGCGAGCTCTAGGGGGGACAGGGGGCAAATCGGCGGAGTCTACACCTTC
-,TRBV4-2,-,TRBJ1-4,CASSQDTRAQAGKLFF,TGTGCCAGCAGCCAAGATACCCGGGCGCAGGCTGGAAAACTGTTTTTT
-,TRBV5-1,TRBD1,TRBJ1-2,CASSVGQQLNYGYTF,TGCGCCAGCAGCGTGGGACAGCAATTAAACTATGGCTACACCTTC
-,TRBV21-1,-,TRBJ2-7,CASSKRAVYEQYF,TGTGCCAGCAGCAAAAGGGCAGTATACGAGCAGTACTTC
-,TRBV7-9,-,TRBJ2-1,CASSPNGAGREQFF,TGTGCCAGCAGTCCCAATGGGGCCGGCCGTGAGCAGTTCTTC
-,TRBV29-1,-,TRBJ2-7,CSVEGVLGSYEQYF,TGCAGCGTTGAGGGGGTACTGGGCTCCTACGAGCAGTACTTC
-,TRBV5-5,TRBD2,TRBJ2-2,CASSVLASGPGELFF,TGTGCCAGCAGTGTACTGGCTAGCGGCCCCGGGGAGCTGTTTTTT
-,TRBV30,-,TRBJ2-6,CACGGTAKNSGANVLTF,TGTGCCTGTGGGGGGACGGCAAAAAACTCTGGGGCCAACGTCCTGACTTTC
-,TRBV6-5,-,TRBJ2-7,CASSNQVGYEQYF,TGTGCCAGCAGCAATCAGGTGGGCTACGAGCAGTACTTC
-,TRBV19,-,TRBJ2-4,CASSSGLLAKNIQYF,TGTGCCAGTAGTTCGGGTCTACTAGCCAAAAACATTCAGTACTTC
-,TRBV5-1,-,TRBJ1-2,CASRISEANYGYTF,TGCGCCAGCAGAATTAGCGAAGCTAACTATGGCTACACCTTC
-,TRBV28,TRBD1,TRBJ1-2,CASRSGQNYGYTF,TGTGCCAGCAGATCGGGACAGAACTATGGCTACACCTTC
few,TRBV14,-,TRBJ2-7,CASSQARVEQYF,TGTGCCAGCAGCCAAGCTCGGGTCGAGCAGTACTTC
-,TRBV7-3,-,TRBJ2-1,CASSPNDPRGEQFF,TGTGCCAGCAGCCCGAACGACCCCCGCGGGGAGCAGTTCTTC
-,TRBV28,TRBD1,TRBJ1-4,CASNEMDRGFEKLFF,TGTGCCAGCAATGAGATGGACAGGGGGTTCGAAAAACTGTTTTTT
-,TRBV7-9,-,TRBJ2-5,CASSLLLGGETQYF,TGTGCCAGCAGCTTGCTGCTCGGCGGGGAGACCCAGTACTTC
-,TRBV19,-,TRBJ1-1,CASSKENTEAFF,TGTGCCAGTAGTAAGGAAAACACTGAAGCTTTCTTT
few,TRBV9,-,TRBJ1-6,CASSLQGGNNSPLHF,TGTGCCAGCAGTCTACAGGGAGGGAATAATTCACCCCTCCACTTT
once,TRBV4-1,-,TRBJ1-6,CASSQGSPGRQSSYNSPLHF,TGCGCCAGCAGCCAAGGTTCCCCGGGACGCCAGAGCTCCTATAATTCACCCCTCCACTTT